This TCR beta chain was retrieved from a study of regulatory T cells in long-lasting Graves disease. The study's findings and limits: Persistent disease showed a preference for TRBV28, TRBJ1-2 and TRBJ2-5. No thyroid tissue was studied; the work used peripheral blood only. Persistent-disease Graves' patients showed less TCR diversity than new cases.

The ends were cut back, 1 base at V and 6 bases at J, with 10 bases in the middle. The CDR3 sequence is 13 residues long. Germline V gives CDR1 MNHEY, CDR2 SMNVEV (reference sequence). The time point was: newly diagnosed GD, antithyroid drugs for less than 3 months. Generation of the TCR library employed RNA extracted from PBMCs. iRepertoire HTBI primers and Arm-PCR of CDR3 regions built TCR beta libraries. TCRdb redid the calling of the multiplex PCR reads with MiXCR, one entry per CDR3 protein. This table has approximately 210,000 distinct CDR3 sequences, around 18% appearing once. This clonotype was recorded many times. The antigen remains undetermined.

The TCR originated in a female donor with Graves disease. This sequence joins TRBV27 and TRBJ2-7; D gene unclear. The sequences come from peripheral blood mononuclear cells (PBMCs), collected at new diagnosis, from a patient treated with antithyroid drugs. As DNA, the CDR3 is TGTGCCAGCAGTTTATGGGGTATCGGCGAGCAGTACTTC. Translation gives CASSLWGIGEQYF.